Shown below are 13 T cell receptor beta chains from a single sample sequenced in a study of OX40 agonist ivuxolimab in advanced cancers. Profiling relied on immunoSEQ multiplex PCR, and the TCRdb table lists in-frame clones only, not all of them. The data contain under 80,000 clones, approximately 90% of them singletons. The source material was CD4+ or CD8+ T cells sorted from blood, sampled in a trial of the OX40 agonist ivuxolimab. All receptors come from an adult with an advanced solid tumor such as melanoma, head and neck, liver or kidney cancer.

The chain couples TRBV6-5 to TRBJ1-1; D perhaps matches TRBD1 (6 bases). V lost 4 bases, J lost 2 bases, and 11 bases lay in between. The CDR3 loop spans 14 amino acids. Germline V CDR1 and CDR2: MNHEY, SVGAGI. Here the CDR3 DNA reads TGTGCCAGCAGTTCCGGGACATTAAACACTGAAGCTTTCTTT. Translation gives CASSSGTLNTEAFF.

The chain joins TRBV5-1 to TRBJ2-1, with D possibly being TRBD1 (5 bases). Germline V gene sequence: CDR1 SGHRS, CDR2 YFSETQ. This CDR3 is 13 amino acids long. The V end was cut by 0 bases, the J end by 10 bases, with 11 bases between. The CDR3 reads CASSLDRRKEQFF. The CDR3 DNA sequence: TGCGCCAGCAGCTTGGACAGGCGTAAGGAGCAGTTCTTC.

The J gene is TRBJ2-3, the V gene TRBV6-4, with a tentative D call TRBD1 (5 bases). The length of the CDR3 is 13 residues. V gave up 5 bases and J gave up 2 bases, with 8 bases separating them. The germline CDR1 and CDR2 sequences are MRHNA and SNTAGT. CDR3 nucleotide sequence: TGTGCCAGCAGTCAGGACAACACAGATACGCAGTATTTT. Translation gives CASSQDNTDTQYF.

CDR3 residues: CASSQSGPRDRRYEQYF. DNA for the CDR3: TGCGCCAGCAGTCAATCCGGGCCCCGGGACAGGCGCTACGAGCAGTACTTC. This chain connects TRBV23-1 to TRBJ2-7; TRBD1 matches 8 bases. TRBV23-1 is placed among ORFs of uncertain function. The CDR3 covers 17 residues. V lost 0 bases and J lost 3; bases outside the gene matches: 10.

This chain connects TRBV7-2 to TRBJ2-7; D is ambiguous. The V end was cut by 5 bases, the J end by 1 base, with 3 bases between. The germline gives CDR1 SGHTA, CDR2 FQGNSA. The CDR3 contains 11 residues. The CDR3 DNA follows: TGTGCCAGCAGCCTATCCTACGAGCAGTACTTC. The encoded protein is CASSLSYEQYF.

The genes are TRBV27 and TRBJ2-3; D gene unclear. Germline V CDR1 and CDR2: MNHEY, SMNVEV (reference sequence). Trimming left V 3 bases short and J 0 bases short, with 7 bases between. The CDR3 is made up of 14 amino acids. CDR3 sequence: CASSLDTSTDTQYF. CDR3 coding DNA: TGTGCCAGCAGTTTGGATACTAGCACAGATACGCAGTATTTT.

This chain connects TRBV13 to TRBJ1-3; D is unresolved. Germline-derived CDR1 and CDR2 are PRHDT and FYEKMQ (reference sequence). This CDR3 has 16 residues. V dropped 1 base and J dropped 0 bases, with 10 bases sitting between them. The CDR3 nucleotides are TGTGCCAGCAGCTTAGATATGGGCCGCTCTGGAAACACCATATATTTT. Translation: CASSLDMGRSGNTIYF.

The chain joins TRBV19 to TRBJ1-4; D unclear. V was clipped by 5 bases and J by 10 bases, with 11 bases between them. Germline lookup yields CDR1 LNHDA and CDR2 SQIVND (reference sequence). This CDR3 contains 12 residues. The CDR3 spells CASSGDGGKLFF. The CDR3, as DNA: TGTGCCAGTAGTGGGGATGGCGGAAAACTGTTTTTT.

The chain has TRBV5-1 and TRBJ2-7; 8 nucleotides match TRBD1. Germline V gene data show CDR1 as SGHRS and CDR2 as YFSETQ. V lost 3 bases and J lost 1; bases outside the gene matches: 3. The CDR3 is 14 residues long. The DNA of the CDR3 is TGCGCCAGCAGCTATACAGGGGGGTCCTACGAGCAGTACTTC. This encodes CASSYTGGSYEQYF.

This clone was recorded once. The chain has TRBV7-8 and TRBJ2-7; TRBD2 matches 7 bases. The CDR3 is 18 amino acids. J gave up 0 bases and V 3 bases, and 14 bases lay outside the gene matches. Looked up from germline, CDR1 is SGHVS and CDR2 is FQNEAQ. This CDR3 is CASSFDQTLSGGSYEQYF. For the CDR3, the DNA is TGTGCCAGCAGCTTCGACCAAACGCTGTCGGGAGGCTCCTACGAGCAGTACTTC. Full variable domain (outside the CDR3, taken from reference TRBV7-8 and TRBJ2-7): GAGVSQSPRYKVAKRGQDVALRCDPISGHVSLFWYQQALGQGPEFLTYFQNEAQLDKSGLPSDRFFAERPEGSVSTLKIQRTQQEDSAVYLCASSFDQTLSGGSYEQYFGPGTRLTVT.

The chain links TRBV5-1 to TRBJ2-5; weak D call: TRBD2 (6 bases). Germline V CDR1 and CDR2: SGHRS, YFSETQ. This CDR3 has 14 residues. The V end was cut by 2 bases, the J end by 3 bases, with 11 bases between. CDR3 in amino acids: CASSFAGLKETQYF. The CDR3 bases are TGCGCCAGCAGCTTTGCGGGGCTGAAAGAGACCCAGTACTTC. Looking up the rest from reference TRBV5-1 and TRBJ2-5 gives the full variable domain: KAGVTQTPRYLIKTRGQQVTLSCSPISGHRSVSWYQQTPGQGLQFLFEYFSETQRNKGNFPGRFSGRQFSNSRSEMNVSTLELGDSALYLCASSFAGLKETQYFGPGTRLLVL.

The chain links TRBV28 to TRBJ1-3; 8 nucleotides line up with TRBD1. Germline lookup yields CDR1 MDHEN and CDR2 SYDVKM. V shed 6 bases and J 2 bases; nucleotides not matched to a gene: 3. The CDR3 consists of 14 residues. The CDR3 here is CASSLTGAGNTIYF. CDR3 sequence (DNA): TGTGCCAGCAGCTTGACAGGGGCTGGAAACACCATATATTTT.

The J gene is TRBJ1-5, the V gene TRBV6-1, with D tentatively TRBD1 (6 bases). Trimming removed 5 bases at V and 0 bases at J, with 8 bases between. CDR3 length equals 14 residues. Per germline, CDR1 MNHNS and CDR2 SASEGT. CDR3 sequence (DNA): TGTGCCAGCAGTAGGACAGATAGCAATCAGCCCCAGCATTTT. Translating it yields CASSRTDSNQPQHF.